This is a list of T cell receptor beta chains from one sample in a study of cytomegalovirus exposure and HLA in healthy donors. Generated by immunoSEQ multiplex PCR, the TCRdb table keeps only in-frame clones and is missing some. The sample gives 90,000 to 100,000 clones, around 77% of which show up once; 15% to 20% is in the top ten. The source material was PBMCs. These receptors were taken from a woman in her sixties or seventies in good health and CMV-seropositive. Both conserved end residues are part of each CDR3. The order of the fields is J gene, V gene, CDR3 protein.

J gene: TRBJ2-1; V gene: TRBV7-7; CDR3 protein: CASSLGLAGNEQFF
J gene: TRBJ2-1; V gene: TRBV9; CDR3 protein: CASSAYSYNEQFF
J gene: TRBJ2-2; V gene: TRBV6-5; CDR3 protein: CASSPGQRTGELFF
J gene: TRBJ1-2; V gene: TRBV29-1; CDR3 protein: CSVVGRDGGNYGYTF
J gene: TRBJ2-1; V gene: TRBV30; CDR3 protein: CAWSVQASEGRFF
J gene: TRBJ2-7; V gene: TRBV20-1; CDR3 protein: CSARVAIEQYF
J gene: TRBJ2-4; V gene: TRBV21-1; CDR3 protein: CASSPRAERVAKNIQYF
J gene: TRBJ1-2; V gene: TRBV27; CDR3 protein: CASSPTGTYGYTF
J gene: TRBJ2-7; V gene: TRBV2; CDR3 protein: CASSRSSYEQYF
J gene: TRBJ1-2; V gene: TRBV19; CDR3 protein: CASTLSTGYSYGYTF
J gene: TRBJ1-3; V gene: TRBV18; CDR3 protein: CASSREGGNTIYF
J gene: TRBJ2-7; V gene: TRBV7-2; CDR3 protein: CASSQSTEQYF
J gene: TRBJ2-2; V gene: TRBV14; CDR3 protein: CASSLSAVTGELFF
J gene: TRBJ2-2; V gene: TRBV7-2; CDR3 protein: CASSTRLVSGELFF
J gene: TRBJ2-7; V gene: TRBV27; CDR3 protein: CASSLSGGSSYEQYF
J gene: TRBJ2-7; V gene: TRBV9; CDR3 protein: CASSVVAGATYEQYF
J gene: TRBJ2-3; V gene: TRBV7-9; CDR3 protein: CASSLVRTSGGTDTQYF
J gene: TRBJ2-3; V gene: TRBV13; CDR3 protein: CASRGTSGPPLRGDTQYF
J gene: TRBJ2-7; V gene: TRBV7-6; CDR3 protein: CASSLAGLEQYF
J gene: TRBJ1-1; V gene: TRBV6-5; CDR3 protein: CASRTGLNTEAFF
J gene: TRBJ2-3; V gene: TRBV9; CDR3 protein: CASSEDGSTDTQYF
J gene: TRBJ2-3; V gene: TRBV7-3; CDR3 protein: CASNFGGGRAADTQYF
J gene: TRBJ2-1; V gene: TRBV6-5; CDR3 protein: CASSYSSGPYNEQFF
J gene: TRBJ2-3; V gene: TRBV5-1; CDR3 protein: CASSVLDTQYF
J gene: TRBJ1-5; V gene: TRBV7-2; CDR3 protein: CASSFSSYSNQPQHF
J gene: TRBJ1-4; V gene: TRBV4-1; CDR3 protein: CASSQDRRRLFF
J gene: TRBJ2-5; V gene: TRBV7-6; CDR3 protein: CASSILAGGGQETQYF
J gene: TRBJ2-3; V gene: TRBV28; CDR3 protein: CASSLSVVAGKQDTQYF
J gene: TRBJ1-1; V gene: TRBV6-1; CDR3 protein: CASSEFGDRGTFF
J gene: TRBJ2-7; V gene: TRBV9; CDR3 protein: CASSPRGSLSSYEQYF
J gene: TRBJ1-1; V gene: TRBV9; CDR3 protein: CASSEGARAFF
J gene: TRBJ2-7; V gene: TRBV18; CDR3 protein: CASSRTTITYEQYF
J gene: TRBJ1-1; V gene: TRBV30; CDR3 protein: CAWTRGGMGSTEAFF
J gene: TRBJ2-1; V gene: TRBV7-9; CDR3 protein: CASSLLADGGEQFF
J gene: TRBJ2-5; V gene: TRBV7-9; CDR3 protein: CASSPGTNQETQYF
J gene: TRBJ2-7; V gene: TRBV25-1; CDR3 protein: CASSEGVYEQYF
J gene: TRBJ2-7; V gene: TRBV27; CDR3 protein: CASSLQSGIKYEQYF
J gene: .; V gene: TRBV4-1; CDR3 protein: CASSHLGQGATEQYF
J gene: TRBJ1-1; V gene: TRBV6-4; CDR3 protein: CASSPSPGNTEAFF
J gene: TRBJ1-1; V gene: TRBV5-1; CDR3 protein: CASSPTGQDEAFF
J gene: TRBJ2-1; V gene: TRBV7-3; CDR3 protein: CASSLTGGGFYNEQFF
J gene: TRBJ2-1; V gene: TRBV4-1; CDR3 protein: CASSGTGPYNEQFF
J gene: TRBJ2-3; V gene: TRBV11-3; CDR3 protein: CASSQAASTDTQYF
J gene: TRBJ2-1; V gene: TRBV18; CDR3 protein: CASSPAHGSPSYNEQFF
J gene: TRBJ2-2; V gene: TRBV2; CDR3 protein: CAIQVNTGELFF
J gene: TRBJ1-2; V gene: TRBV2; CDR3 protein: CASSEGGGNYGYTF
J gene: TRBJ2-7; V gene: TRBV6-5; CDR3 protein: CASSRTGGSYEQYF
J gene: TRBJ1-4; V gene: TRBV7-9; CDR3 protein: CASSLLTGRGEKLFF